This TCR beta chain was retrieved from a study of T-cell memory formation after mild COVID-19. One entry per CDR3 protein results from TCRdb running MiXCR on the 5' RACE reads. This table has around 140,000 distinct CDR3 sequences, about 25% appearing once. The CDR3 is 16 amino acids. Germline V CDR1 and CDR2: SEHNR, FQNEAQ (reference sequence). Trimming removed 4 bases from V and 0 bases from J, with 13 bases in between. This clonotype originated in an adult woman who had mild COVID-19 (a few samples of this study predate the infection). Cell type and time point are not known. The sequencing input was PBMCs or a T cell subset sorted from them (not recorded which). The gene calls are TRBV7-9 and TRBJ1-3, with unresolved D. In DNA form, the CDR3 reads TGTGCCAGCAGCTCTAACCCCTCTTACTCTGGAAACACCATATATTTT. Protein product: CASSSNPSYSGNTIYF.